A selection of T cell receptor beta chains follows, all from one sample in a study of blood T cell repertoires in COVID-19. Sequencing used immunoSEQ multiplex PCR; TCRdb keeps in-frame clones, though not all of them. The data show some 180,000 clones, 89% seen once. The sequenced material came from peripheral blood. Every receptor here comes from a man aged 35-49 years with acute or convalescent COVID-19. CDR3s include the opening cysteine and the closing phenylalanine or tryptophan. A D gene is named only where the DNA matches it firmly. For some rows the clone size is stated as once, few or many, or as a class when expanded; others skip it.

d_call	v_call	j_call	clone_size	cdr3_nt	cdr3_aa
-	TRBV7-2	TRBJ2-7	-	TGTGCCAGCAGCTCACAGGGCTACGAGCAGTACTTC	CASSSQGYEQYF
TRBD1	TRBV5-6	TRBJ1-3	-	TGTGCCAGCAGCGACCGGGACAGGGGGCGAGCTGGAAACACCATATATTTT	CASSDRDRGRAGNTIYF
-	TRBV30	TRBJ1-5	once	TGTGCCTGGAGTCCGAGGACCGGGAGTAGCAATCAGCCCCAGCATTTT	CAWSPRTGSSNQPQHF
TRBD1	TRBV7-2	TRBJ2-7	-	TGTGCCAGCAGCTTATCGACAGGGTACTACGAGCAGTACTTC	CASSLSTGYYEQYF
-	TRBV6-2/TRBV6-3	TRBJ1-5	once	TGTGCCAGCAGCAACCGGGAGGGACTGCACCATAGCAATCAGCCCCAGCATTTT	CASSNREGLHHSNQPQHF
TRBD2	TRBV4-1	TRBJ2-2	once	TGCGCCAGCAGCCCCTCCCTGGCGGGACTAGCGGGAACCGGGGAGCTGTTTTTT	CASSPSLAGLAGTGELFF
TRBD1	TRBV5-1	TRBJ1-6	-	TGCGCCAGCAGGACTGGGACAGGGAAGAATTCACCCCTCCACTTT	CASRTGTGKNSPLHF
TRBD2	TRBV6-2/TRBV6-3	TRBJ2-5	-	TGTGCCAGCAGTTACCCGCGGGGGGGCCAAGAGACCCAGTACTTC	CASSYPRGGQETQYF
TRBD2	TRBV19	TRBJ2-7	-	TGTGCCAGTAGTATTATAACTAGCGACCTATCTTACGAGCAGTACTTC	CASSIITSDLSYEQYF
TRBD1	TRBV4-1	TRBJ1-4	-	TGCGCCAGCAGCCAAGATGGGGGGCCCCGGGACAGGCTGTTTTTT	CASSQDGGPRDRLFF
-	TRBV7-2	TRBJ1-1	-	TGTGCCAGCAGCTTAGAGGTAGGGATTAGGGGCACTGAAGCTTTCTTT	CASSLEVGIRGTEAFF
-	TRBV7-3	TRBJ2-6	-	TGTGCCAGCAGCTCCAGGGGTTCTGGGGCCAACGTCCTGACTTTC	CASSSRGSGANVLTF
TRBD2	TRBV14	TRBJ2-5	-	TGTGCCAGCAGCCAAGCGGGACTACCACGGCCGACCCAGTACTTC	CASSQAGLPRPTQYF
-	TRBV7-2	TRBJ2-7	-	TGTGCCAGCAGCTTAGTACACGACTACGAGCAGTACTTC	CASSLVHDYEQYF
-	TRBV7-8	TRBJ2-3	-	TGTGCCAGCAGCTTGGGTAGCGGTGCCACAGATACGCAGTATTTT	CASSLGSGATDTQYF
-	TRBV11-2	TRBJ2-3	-	TGTGCCAGCAGCTTAGATCTTCGAGTTGGGCCCACAGATACGCAGTATTTT	CASSLDLRVGPTDTQYF
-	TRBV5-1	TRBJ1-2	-	TGCGCCAGCAGCTTGACAGTTTCAAACTATGGCTACACCTTC	CASSLTVSNYGYTF
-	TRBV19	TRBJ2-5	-	TGTGCCAGTAAAATTGCAGGGCACCAAGAGACCCAGTACTTC	CASKIAGHQETQYF
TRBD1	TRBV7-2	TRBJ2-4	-	TGTGCCAGCCTACGTCCAGGGGGCTTGAACATTCAGTACTTC	CASLRPGGLNIQYF